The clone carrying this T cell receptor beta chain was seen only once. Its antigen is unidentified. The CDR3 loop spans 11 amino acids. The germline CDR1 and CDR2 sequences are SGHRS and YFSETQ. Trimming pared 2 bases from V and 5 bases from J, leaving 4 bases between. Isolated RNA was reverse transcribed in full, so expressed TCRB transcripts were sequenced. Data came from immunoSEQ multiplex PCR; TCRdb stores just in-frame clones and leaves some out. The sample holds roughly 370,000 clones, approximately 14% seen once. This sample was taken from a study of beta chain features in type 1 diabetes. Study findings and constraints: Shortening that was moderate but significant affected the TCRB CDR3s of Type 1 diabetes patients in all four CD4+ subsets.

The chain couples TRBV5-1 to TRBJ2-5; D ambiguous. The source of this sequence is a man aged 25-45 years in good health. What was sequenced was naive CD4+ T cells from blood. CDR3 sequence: CASSFTETQYF. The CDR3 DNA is TGCGCCAGCAGCTTTACGGAGACCCAGTACTTC. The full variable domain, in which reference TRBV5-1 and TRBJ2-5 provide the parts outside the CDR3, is KAGVTQTPRYLIKTRGQQVTLSCSPISGHRSVSWYQQTPGQGLQFLFEYFSETQRNKGNFPGRFSGRQFSNSRSEMNVSTLELGDSALYLCASSFTETQYFGPGTRLLVL.